This TCR beta chain was recorded in a study of blood T cell repertoires in COVID-19. How the authors handled the data: Estimated nucleated cell counts came from reference gene primer amplification. Libraries were prepared by immunoSEQ multiplex PCR; TCRdb keeps only in-frame clonotypes and omits some of them. The V and J calls and clone size were taken over from that table, and D and trimming were inferred from the DNA. The sample shows a few hundred thousand clones, 88% of them seen only once. Participants, roughly 18 to 90 years old, spanned around 25 US areas. Participants reported their clinical history, and cohort assignment relied on those reports. Two negative PCRs, clearance, or symptom resolution had been documented for recovered Cohort 3 donors. This clonotype was obtained from a woman younger than 30 who had recovered from COVID-19. Sequencing used PBMCs or T cells enriched from blood (not recorded which).

The CDR3 protein is CASSYSFSGYPYGYTF. The CDR3 DNA reads as TGTGCCAGCAGTTACTCGTTCTCAGGGTATCCCTATGGCTACACCTTC. The chain joins TRBV6-5 to TRBJ1-2, with a weak D call TRBD1 (5 bases). This CDR3 spans 16 amino acids. Per the germline V gene, CDR1 is MNHEY and CDR2 is SVGAGI. The V end was cut by 0 bases, the J end by 4 bases, with 15 bases between.